Shown below are 10 T cell receptor beta chains from a single sample sequenced in a study of PD-1 blockade in classical Hodgkin lymphoma. Profiled with immunoSEQ multiplex PCR; TCRdb holds only in-frame clones, not every one. Counted here are 25,000 to 35,000 clones, about 86% occurring once; the ten biggest clones make up approximately 0.82%. Specified time point: cycle 4 day 1 (C4D1), after 5 to 7 weeks of nivolumab. Each patient relapsed following autologous stem cell transplantation, and prior brentuximab vedotin exposure differed. Researchers report purifying CD4+ T cells from thawed PBMCs by magnetic negative selection. The input for sequencing was CD4+ T cells from blood, taken before the fourth cycle of nivolumab. The origin of the receptors is a human donor with classical Hodgkin lymphoma.

V is TRBV7-3 and J is TRBJ1-1; the D is unclear. The germline V and J ends were trimmed by 1 base and 1 base, with 10 bases remaining between them. CDR3 length: 15 residues. The germline gives CDR1 SGHTA, CDR2 FQGTGA. CDR3 protein: CASSLMGEQNTEAFF. The DNA for the CDR3 is TGTGCCAGCAGCTTAATGGGAGAACAGAACACTGAAGCTTTCTTT.

The CDR3 here is CASSSPVSGGRETQYF. DNA of the CDR3: TGTGCCAGCAGTTCCCCCGTTAGCGGGGGTCGGGAGACCCAGTACTTC. V and J are TRBV27 and TRBJ2-5; 9 bases are shared with TRBD2. Germline CDR1 MNHEY, CDR2 SMNVEV (reference sequence). J lost 5 bases, V lost 4 bases, and 11 bases had no gene match. This CDR3 spans 16 amino acids.

This clone occurred a few times. The gene calls are TRBV21-1 and TRBJ2-4; the D segment call TRBD1 is taken from the table without a DNA check. TRBV21-1 represents a pseudogene. This CDR3 is built from 15 residues. The CDR3 reads CASSKAQGSKNIQYF. The CDR3 DNA reads TGTGCCAGCAGCAAAGCCCAGGGATCCAAAAACATTCAGTACTTC.

This clone came up once. This chain's CDR3 is CASSEPLNTEAFF. The DNA for the CDR3 is TGTGCCAGCAGCGAACCCTTGAACACTGAAGCTTTCTTT. V is TRBV2 and J is TRBJ1-1; D unresolved. Trimming pared 6 bases from V and 0 bases from J, leaving 8 bases between. The CDR3 has 13 residues. Per the germline V gene, CDR1 is SNHLY and CDR2 is FYNNEI.

J is TRBJ2-7 and V is TRBV19, with 9 nucleotides matching TRBD1. The CDR3 is made up of 14 amino acids. Looked up from germline, CDR1 is LNHDA and CDR2 is SQIVND (reference sequence). J lost 1 base, V lost 5 bases, and 3 bases had no gene match. CDR3 nucleotides: TGTGCCAGTAGTCGGGACAGGGAGTCCTACGAGCAGTACTTC. Amino acids: CASSRDRESYEQYF.

The table lists this clone with a few counts. The chain links TRBV30 to TRBJ1-2, with a possible D match to TRBD1 (5 bases). V was shortened by 3 bases and J by 4 bases, with 12 bases between the two germline ends. From germline, CDR1 is GTSNPN and CDR2 SVGIG (reference sequence). The CDR3 has 13 residues. The CDR3 loop is CAWRTGGTYGYTF. The DNA for the CDR3 is TGTGCCTGGAGAACCGGGGGGACCTATGGCTACACCTTC.

The chain employs TRBV15 and TRBJ2-5, with 7 bases identical to TRBD2. Germline V gene lookup returns CDR1 LNHNV and CDR2 YYDKDF (reference sequence). This CDR3 contains 15 residues. Trimming cost V 2 bases and J 1 base; bases outside gene matches: 4. CDR3 sequence reads: CATSRPGTTQETQYF. CDR3 nucleotides: TGTGCCACCAGCAGACCCGGGACTACCCAAGAGACCCAGTACTTC.

The chain is built from TRBV11-2 and TRBJ2-5, with 10 positions matching TRBD1. From germline, CDR1 is SGHAT and CDR2 FQNNGV. The V and J ends lost 4 bases and 4 bases, in that order; junction bases with no gene match: 6. There are 15 residues in the CDR3. Here the CDR3 reads CASSSYRDRGETQYF. CDR3 sequence (DNA): TGTGCCAGCAGCTCATATCGGGACAGGGGAGAGACCCAGTACTTC.

This clone was detected a few times. The chain carries TRBV19 and TRBJ1-2, with 7 bases matching TRBD1. The V gene's germline CDR1 is LNHDA and CDR2 SQIVND (reference sequence). The CDR3 runs 14 residues. With V trimmed by 6 bases and J by 2 bases, 6 bases remained unmatched. CDR3 protein: CASSRTTGNYGYTF. DNA for the CDR3: TGTGCCAGTAGCCGTACGACAGGGAACTATGGCTACACCTTC.

The chain joins TRBV7-2 to TRBJ2-5; TRBD2 agrees at 7 bases. The CDR3 is 13 amino acids. Germline V gene data show CDR1 as SGHTA and CDR2 as FQGNSA. Trimming took 3 bases from V and 4 from J; bases not matched to a gene: 2. The CDR3, as DNA: TGTGCCAGCAGCTTTTCGGGGGGAGAGACCCAGTACTTC. Residues: CASSFSGGETQYF.